Listed below are T cell receptor beta chains from one sample, sequenced in a study of type 1 regulatory T cells. TCRdb reprocessed the reads via MiXCR and lists one record per CDR3 protein. The profile shows some 21,000 distinct CDR3 sequences, approximately 44% of them singletons. Antigens of these TCRs are unknown. The sequencing input was cultured T cells, either the whole culture or a sorted T cell fraction (not recorded which). The receptors originated from a human donor in good health. Both conserved end residues are part of each CDR3. A D gene is named only where the DNA matches it firmly. Clone size appears in some rows only: once, few, many, or a class for an expanded clone.

>TRBD2|-|17|TRBJ2-2|TRBV10-3
CAISSSGTSGNTGELFF
TGTGCCATCAGTTCTTCCGGGACTAGCGGGAACACCGGGGAGCTGTTTTTT
>-|medium-sized|15|TRBJ2-1|TRBV12-3/TRBV12-4
CASSFTTFSYNEQFF
TGTGCCAGCAGTTTCACGACGTTCTCCTACAATGAGCAGTTCTTC
>-|-|18|TRBJ1-2|TRBV18
CASSPSSPGLMGLYGYTF
TGTGCCAGCTCACCTAGCAGTCCGGGTCTAATGGGACTCTATGGCTACACCTTC
>TRBD1|few|15|TRBJ1-2|TRBV6-5
CASSRETGIPRGYTF
TGTGCCAGCAGCAGGGAGACAGGGATCCCCCGGGGCTACACCTTC
>-|medium-sized|14|TRBJ2-5|TRBV7-2
CASSLIRVSETQYF
TGTGCCAGCAGCTTAATCCGGGTTTCAGAGACCCAGTACTTC
>-|few|13|TRBJ2-2|TRBV7-7
CASRADNTGELFF
TGTGCCAGCCGCGCAGATAACACCGGGGAGCTGTTTTTT
>TRBD1|-|15|TRBJ1-2|TRBV18
CASSRDREPLDGYTF
TGTGCCAGCTCCCGGGACAGGGAGCCCTTGGATGGCTACACCTTC
>-|-|14|TRBJ1-1|TRBV19
CASSIGVGNTEAFF
TGTGCCAGTAGTATTGGGGTGGGGAACACTGAAGCTTTCTTT
>-|many|11|TRBJ2-5|TRBV18
CASSPMETQYF
TGTGCCAGCTCACCGATGGAGACCCAGTACTTC
>-|-|14|TRBJ1-2|TRBV7-2
CASSSTNRDYGYTF
TGTGCCAGCAGCTCGACTAACAGGGACTATGGCTACACCTTC
>TRBD1|-|15|TRBJ2-1|TRBV5-1
CASSLATGGYNEQFF
TGCGCCAGCAGCTTGGCGACAGGGGGCTACAATGAGCAGTTCTTC
>TRBD1|-|15|TRBJ2-7|TRBV3-1
CASSHWGQASYEQYF
TGTGCCAGCAGCCACTGGGGACAGGCTTCCTACGAGCAGTACTTC
>-|medium-sized|13|TRBJ1-5|TRBV6-5
CASRFDRTRPQHF
TGTGCCAGCAGATTCGACAGAACTCGGCCCCAGCATTTT
>TRBD2|-|17|TRBJ2-6|TRBV10-3
CAISHSGGSSGANVLTF
TGTGCCATCAGTCATAGCGGGGGGTCCTCTGGGGCCAACGTCCTGACTTTC
>TRBD1|few|16|TRBJ2-1|TRBV7-9
CASSLARSQGANEQFF
TGTGCCAGCAGCTTAGCTCGGAGCCAGGGGGCAAATGAGCAGTTCTTC
>-|-|15|TRBJ2-3|TRBV12-3/TRBV12-4
CASSLWSWRTDTQYF
TGTGCCAGCAGTTTATGGTCCTGGAGGACAGATACGCAGTATTTT
>-|-|17|TRBJ2-2|TRBV6-1
CASSVPRGRRNTGELFF
TGTGCCAGCAGTGTACCCCGGGGACGAAGGAACACCGGGGAGCTGTTTTTT
>TRBD2|-|14|TRBJ2-7|TRBV7-2
CASSRFRYGGEQYF
TGTGCCAGCAGTCGATTCCGGTACGGGGGGGAGCAGTACTTC
>-|few|14|TRBJ2-7|TRBV6-5
CASSRDSLSREQYF
TGTGCCAGCAGCCGGGATTCCCTTTCTCGCGAGCAGTACTTC
>-|many|14|TRBJ2-2|TRBV2
CASRVGPNTGELFF
TGTGCCAGCAGGGTAGGGCCGAACACCGGGGAGCTGTTTTTT
>-|-|15|TRBJ2-7|TRBV7-2
CASSRTRQVTYEQYF
TGTGCCAGCAGCCGAACTCGACAGGTAACCTACGAGCAGTACTTC
>TRBD1|few|18|TRBJ2-2|TRBV5-1
CASSLYRTGRTNTGELFF
TGCGCCAGCAGCTTGTATCGGACAGGGAGAACAAACACCGGGGAGCTGTTTTTT
>-|-|14|TRBJ1-5|TRBV5-1
CASSLWGAGQPQHF
TGCGCCAGCAGCTTGTGGGGCGCGGGACAGCCCCAGCATTTT
>TRBD1|few|13|TRBJ2-7|TRBV27
CASTRTGSYEQYF
TGTGCCAGTACAAGGACAGGCTCCTACGAGCAGTACTTC
>-|medium-sized|14|TRBJ1-1|TRBV12-3/TRBV12-4
CASSLTVSVAEAFF
TGTGCCAGCAGTTTAACGGTCAGCGTTGCTGAAGCTTTCTTT
>-|few|15|TRBJ1-1|TRBV7-9
CASSLIAGQNTEAFF
TGTGCCAGCAGCTTAATCGCAGGGCAGAACACTGAAGCTTTCTTT
>-|-|16|TRBJ2-1|TRBV7-3
CASSRRGSGAWDEQFF
TGTGCCAGCAGCCGACGAGGAAGCGGCGCTTGGGATGAGCAGTTCTTC
>-|-|13|TRBJ2-7|TRBV6-1
CASSVDRVYEQYF
TGTGCCAGCAGTGTGGACCGAGTCTACGAGCAGTACTTC
>-|-|14|TRBJ1-6|TRBV12-3/TRBV12-4
CASSVESYNSPLHF
TGTGCCAGCAGCGTCGAATCCTATAATTCACCCCTCCACTTT
>-|-|14|TRBJ2-2|TRBV18
CASSPRDSAGELFF
TGTGCCAGCTCACCGAGGGATTCCGCCGGGGAGCTGTTTTTT
>TRBD2|medium-sized|17|TRBJ2-1|TRBV20-1
CSARDRLAGVPTGEQFF
TGCAGTGCTAGAGATCGTCTGGCGGGGGTCCCCACGGGTGAGCAGTTCTTC
>TRBD1|-|14|TRBJ1-2|TRBV7-8
CASSLRDRGPGCTF
TGTGCCAGCAGCCTCCGGGACAGGGGGCCTGGCTGCACCTTC
>-|-|15|TRBJ1-6|TRBV18
CASSPGPEVVSPLHF
TGTGCCAGCTCACCGGGGCCGGAGGTGGTTTCACCCCTCCACTTT
>-|once|13|TRBJ2-1|TRBV10-3
CAISEIGQKEQFF
TGTGCCATCAGTGAGATAGGACAGAAAGAGCAGTTCTTC
>TRBD2|-|18|TRBJ2-5|TRBV2
CASTDPKLAGAGQETQYF
TGTGCCAGCACCGACCCCAAACTAGCGGGGGCCGGTCAAGAGACCCAGTACTTC
>TRBD2|medium-sized|14|TRBJ2-5|TRBV18
CASSPSASGETQYF
TGTGCCAGCTCACCGAGCGCTAGCGGGGAGACCCAGTACTTC
>TRBD1|once|15|TRBJ1-4|TRBV9
CASSVRGQGPEKLFF
TGTGCCAGCAGCGTACGGGGACAGGGCCCTGAAAAACTGTTTTTT